This T cell receptor (beta chain) was documented in a study of identical twins. Study-wide findings and caveats: Within twin pairs, the out-of-frame alpha sequences they shared showed excess low generation probability.

Template switching, a step in the protocol, added a universal primer site, and cDNA carried unique molecular identifiers. MiXCR, applied by TCRdb to the 5' RACE reads, yields one record per CDR3 protein. The top ten clones hold 0.25% to 0.3% of a sample with more than 1.5 million distinct CDR3 sequences, roughly a third of them seen once. In this sample, this clonotype turned up a few times. Antigen specificity is unknown. Sequencing used cord blood. This receptor was obtained from a newborn girl in good health.

CDR3 nucleotides: TGTGCCAGCAGCCAAGGTGTCAGGGCAGACAGGGCGATCTATGGCTACACCTTC. Translated, it gives CASSQGVRADRAIYGYTF. The chain employs TRBV3-1 and TRBJ1-2; 7 nucleotides agree with TRBD1. V shed 1 base and J 4 bases; nucleotides not matched to a gene: 15. This CDR3 has 18 amino acids. Germline V CDR1 and CDR2: LGHDT, YNNKEL (reference sequence). Full variable domain (missing parts from reference TRBV3-1 and TRBJ1-2): DTAVSQTPKYLVTQMGNDKSIKCEQNLGHDTMYWYKQDSKKFLKIMFSYNNKELIINETVPNRFSPKSPDKAHLNLHINSLELGDSAVYFCASSQGVRADRAIYGYTFGSGTRLTVV.